These 5 T cell receptor beta chains were sequenced from one sample in a study of T cells in Graves' hyperthyroidism and ophthalmopathy. RNA transcripts gave rise to amplified TCR beta CDR3 regions. Using the HTBI primer set, a first-round RT-PCR was run on the TCR CDR3. TCRdb passed the multiplex PCR reads through MiXCR, listing each CDR3 protein once. The repertoire holds approximately 150,000 distinct CDR3 sequences, with over 7.5% as singletons. What was sequenced was blood. These TCRs come from a young woman with Graves' hyperthyroidism that later progressed to Graves' ophthalmopathy.

This clonotype has ten or more counts. This sequence joins TRBV20-1 and TRBJ1-5; no firm D call. Looked up from germline, CDR1 is DFQATT and CDR2 is SNEGSKA (reference sequence). The CDR3 spans 13 residues. Trimming left V 2 bases short and J 5 bases short, with 10 bases between. The CDR3 nucleotides are TGCAGTGCTAGATCAACCCCGGATCAGCCCCAGCATTTT. Residues: CSARSTPDQPQHF.

This clonotype was observed at least ten times. The V and J genes are TRBV6-1 and TRBJ1-3, with D maybe TRBD1 (5 bases). This CDR3 is 15 amino acids long. V lost 6 bases, J lost 0 bases, and 12 bases lay in between. Germline assignment: CDR1 MNHNS and CDR2 SASEGT. The CDR3 sequence is CASRVGGTSGNTIYF. The CDR3 DNA reads as TGTGCCAGCAGGGTTGGAGGGACCTCTGGAAACACCATATATTTT.

This clonotype was observed many times. The rearrangement links TRBV3-1 to TRBJ1-1, with unresolved D. V was shortened by 0 bases and J by 1 base, with 12 bases between the two germline ends. CDR1 and CDR2 from the germline V gene are LGHDT and YNNKEL (reference sequence). There are 16 residues in the CDR3. CDR3 sequence reads: CASSQDLGEENTEAFF. The CDR3 coding sequence is TGTGCCAGCAGCCAAGATTTGGGAGAAGAGAACACTGAAGCTTTCTTT.

At least ten counts were recorded for this clonotype. The gene calls are TRBV3-1 and TRBJ2-7; 9 positions agree with TRBD1. This CDR3 has 13 residues. V dropped 4 bases and J dropped 6; count of bases not matched to a gene: 4. Germline V gene sequence: CDR1 LGHDT, CDR2 YNNKEL (reference sequence). The CDR3 DNA follows: TGTGCCAGCAGCCGGGACAGGGTCTCCGAGCAGTACTTC. It encodes CASSRDRVSEQYF.

This clonotype has only a few counts. The chain couples TRBV27 to TRBJ2-1; no firm D call. V gave up 2 bases and J gave up 2 bases, with 10 bases separating them. Germline assignment: CDR1 MNHEY and CDR2 SMNVEV (reference sequence). The CDR3 length is 15 residues. Here the CDR3 reads CASSLGTIPYNEQFF. DNA of the CDR3: TGTGCCAGCAGTTTAGGCACGATACCCTACAATGAGCAGTTCTTC.